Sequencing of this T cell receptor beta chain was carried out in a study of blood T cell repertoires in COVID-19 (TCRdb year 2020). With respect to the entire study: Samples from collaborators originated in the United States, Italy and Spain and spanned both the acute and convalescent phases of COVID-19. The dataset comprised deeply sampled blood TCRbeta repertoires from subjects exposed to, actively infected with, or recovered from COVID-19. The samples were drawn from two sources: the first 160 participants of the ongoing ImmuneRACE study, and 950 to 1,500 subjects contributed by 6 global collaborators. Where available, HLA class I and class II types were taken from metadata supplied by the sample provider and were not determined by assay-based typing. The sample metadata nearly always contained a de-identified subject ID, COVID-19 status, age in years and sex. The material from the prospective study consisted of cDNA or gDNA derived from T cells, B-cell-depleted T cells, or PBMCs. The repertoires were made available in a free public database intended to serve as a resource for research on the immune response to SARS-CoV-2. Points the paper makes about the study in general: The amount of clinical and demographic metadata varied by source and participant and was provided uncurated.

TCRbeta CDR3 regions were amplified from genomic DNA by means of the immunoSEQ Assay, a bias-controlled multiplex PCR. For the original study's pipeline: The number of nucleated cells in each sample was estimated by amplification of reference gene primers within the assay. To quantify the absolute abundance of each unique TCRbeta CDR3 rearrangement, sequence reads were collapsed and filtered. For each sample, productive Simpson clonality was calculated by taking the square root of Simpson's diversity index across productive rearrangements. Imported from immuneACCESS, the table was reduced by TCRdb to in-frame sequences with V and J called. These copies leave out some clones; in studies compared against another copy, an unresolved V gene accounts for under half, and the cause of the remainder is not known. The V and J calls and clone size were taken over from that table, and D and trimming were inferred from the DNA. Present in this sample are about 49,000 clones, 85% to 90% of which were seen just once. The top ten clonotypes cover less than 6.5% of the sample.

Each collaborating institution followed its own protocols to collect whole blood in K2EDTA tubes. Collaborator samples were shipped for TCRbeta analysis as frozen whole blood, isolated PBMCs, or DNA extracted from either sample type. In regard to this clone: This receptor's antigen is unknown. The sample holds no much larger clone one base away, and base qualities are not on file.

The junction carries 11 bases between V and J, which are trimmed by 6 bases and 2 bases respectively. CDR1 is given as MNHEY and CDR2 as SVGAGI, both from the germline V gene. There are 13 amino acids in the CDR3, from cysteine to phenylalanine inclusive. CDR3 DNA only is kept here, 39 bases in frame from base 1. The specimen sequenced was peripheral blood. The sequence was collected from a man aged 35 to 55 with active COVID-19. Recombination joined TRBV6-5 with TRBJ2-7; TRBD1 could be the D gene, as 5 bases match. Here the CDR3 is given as CASSLDRTYEQYF. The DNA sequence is TGTGCCAGCAGCCTCGACAGAACCTACGAGCAGTACTTC.